Listed here are 29 T cell receptor beta chains from one sample, sequenced in a study of cytomegalovirus exposure and HLA in healthy donors. Vbeta (60) and Jbeta (13) primers were used in the PCR. This table comes from immunoSEQ multiplex PCR, and its TCRdb copy is limited to in-frame clones, with some not included. The sample features fewer than 85,000 clones, with roughly 4.7% in its top ten. The sample comprised PBMCs. The receptors stem from a middle-aged woman in good health and CMV-seropositive.

The chain is built from TRBV7-8 and TRBJ2-7, with D tentatively TRBD2 (7 bases). Trimming cost V 0 bases and J 0 bases, with 9 bases left between them. Germline V gene sequence: CDR1 SGHVS, CDR2 FQNEAQ. This CDR3 has 15 amino acids. The CDR3 is CASSLAGGGSYEQYF. The DNA of the CDR3 is TGTGCCAGCAGCTTAGCAGGGGGGGGCTCCTACGAGCAGTACTTC.

The J gene is TRBJ2-2, the V gene TRBV9; 7 nucleotides match TRBD2. This CDR3 region has 16 residues. The germline gives CDR1 SGDLS, CDR2 YYNGEE. J gave up 2 bases and V 0 bases, and 4 bases lay outside the gene matches. CDR3 protein: CASSVVAGDNTGELFF. The CDR3 coding sequence is TGTGCCAGCAGCGTAGTCGCGGGGGACAACACCGGGGAGCTGTTTTTT.

The genes are TRBV14 and TRBJ2-3; D possibly corresponds to TRBD2 (6 bases). In germline, CDR1 is SGHDN, CDR2 FVKESK. The CDR3 covers 14 residues. DNA for the CDR3: TGTGCTAGACGCGGGGCGCCCAACACAGATACGCAGTATTTT. This translates into CARRGAPNTDTQYF.

The V gene is TRBV28, the J gene TRBJ1-2; maybe TRBD1 (5 bases). CDR1 MDHEN and CDR2 SYDVKM come from the germline V gene. The CDR3 is 13 amino acids. The V and J ends lost 6 bases and 8 bases respectively, with 16 bases between them. CDR3 residues: CASRSSGKGGYTF. The CDR3, as DNA: TGTGCCAGCAGGTCTTCAGGGAAGGGGGGCTACACCTTC.

This chain connects TRBV9 to TRBJ2-3; 13 nucleotides agree with TRBD2. Germline V lookup: CDR1 SGDLS, CDR2 YYNGEE. This CDR3 spans 15 amino acids. The V segment lost 6 bases and the J segment 1 base; nucleotides outside the gene matches: 2. CDR3 DNA sequence: TGTGCCAGCACCGGACTAGCGGGAGGCACAGATACGCAGTATTTT. Protein: CASTGLAGGTDTQYF.

The V call is TRBV30, the J call TRBJ2-1; D perhaps matches TRBD2 (5 bases). Deletions cut 8 bases from V and 5 bases from J, with 19 bases between. This CDR3 is built from 14 residues. Looked up from germline, CDR1 is GTSNPN and CDR2 is SVGIG (reference sequence). The CDR3 DNA follows: TGTGCCCCTCCGAGGAGCGGAGAGAACAATGAGCAGTTCTTC. This translates into CAPPRSGENNEQFF.

The genes are TRBV9 and TRBJ1-3; D perhaps matches TRBD1 (6 bases). In germline, CDR1 is SGDLS, CDR2 YYNGEE. Trimming removed 0 bases at V and 3 bases at J, with 16 bases between. CDR3 length: 17 residues. The CDR3 spells CASSVEARQGHGNTIYF. The CDR3 nucleotides are TGTGCCAGCAGCGTAGAAGCGCGGCAGGGACATGGAAACACCATATATTTT.

This chain joins TRBV5-4 and TRBJ2-7; TRBD2 agrees at 8 bases. The CDR3 loop spans 14 amino acids. Per the germline V gene, CDR1 is SGHNT and CDR2 is YYREEE (reference sequence). V dropped 4 bases and J dropped 2; count of bases not matched to a gene: 5. The CDR3 reads CASSVREAPYEQYF. The CDR3, as DNA: TGTGCCAGCAGCGTGCGGGAGGCCCCCTACGAGCAGTACTTC.

J is TRBJ2-5 and V is TRBV9, with D possibly matching TRBD1 (6 bases). Germline CDR1 and CDR2: SGDLS and YYNGEE. This CDR3 spans 13 amino acids. V shed 3 bases and J shed 2 bases, with 8 bases lying between them. The chain's CDR3 is CASSAGQQETQYF. CDR3 nucleotide sequence: TGTGCCAGCAGCGCTGGACAGCAAGAGACCCAGTACTTC. The full variable domain, completed using reference TRBV9 and TRBJ2-5, is DSGVTQTPKHLITATGQRVTLRCSPRSGDLSVYWYQQSLDQGLQFLIQYYNGEERAKGNILERFSAQQFPDLHSELNLSSLELGDSALYFCASSAGQQETQYFGPGTRLLVL.

This chain connects TRBV4-1 to TRBJ2-3; tentative D call: TRBD2 (5 bases). Trimming took 3 bases from V and 0 from J, leaving 13 bases between them. The CDR3 sequence is 16 residues long. Germline V CDR1 and CDR2: MGHRA, YSYEKL. The CDR3 sequence: CASSQVGLASTDTQYF. The DNA for the CDR3 is TGCGCCAGCAGCCAGGTCGGACTCGCAAGCACAGATACGCAGTATTTT.

This rearrangement joins TRBV7-6 to TRBJ1-1; 9 bases are shared with TRBD1. From germline, CDR1 is SGHVS and CDR2 FNYEAQ. This CDR3 contains 17 residues. V trimming: 4 bases; J trimming: 7 bases; junction bases outside the gene matches: 16. The CDR3: CASSSSSTGQGPVEAFF. As DNA, the CDR3 is TGTGCCAGCAGCTCATCATCAACGGGACAGGGACCCGTTGAAGCTTTCTTT.

The V and J genes are TRBV19 and TRBJ2-3; D may be TRBD2 (6 bases). CDR3 length: 15 residues. Trimming took 5 bases from V and 1 from J, leaving 13 bases between them. CDR1 is LNHDA and CDR2 is SQIVND in the germline V gene (reference sequence). The DNA for the CDR3 is TGTGCCAGTAGTTCGGGACTGGCAGGCACAGATACGCAGTATTTT. Translated: CASSSGLAGTDTQYF.

The chain couples TRBV6-6 to TRBJ2-1; tentative D call: TRBD1 (6 bases). CDR3 size: 14 residues. From germline, CDR1 is MNHNY and CDR2 SVGAGI (reference sequence). V was cut by 6 bases and J by 1 base, with 10 bases left in between. Here the CDR3 reads CASRRQVSYNEQFF. The CDR3 nucleotides read TGTGCCAGCAGAAGACAGGTATCCTACAATGAGCAGTTCTTC.

The rearrangement links TRBV2 to TRBJ1-2; maybe TRBD1 (5 bases). From germline, CDR1 is SNHLY and CDR2 FYNNEI. This CDR3 region has 12 residues. V dropped 6 bases and J dropped 4 bases, with 9 bases sitting between them. The CDR3 loop reads CASRRDSYGYTF. CDR3 sequence (DNA): TGTGCCAGCAGGCGGGACTCCTATGGCTACACCTTC.

The chain employs TRBV5-1 and TRBJ2-5; 10 bases fit TRBD1. The CDR3 contains 14 residues. Germline loops: CDR1 SGHRS, CDR2 YFSETQ. Trimming removed 4 bases from V and 2 bases from J; junction bases left unmatched: 2. The CDR3 region is CASSGGQGQETQYF. DNA for the CDR3: TGCGCCAGCAGCGGGGGACAGGGGCAAGAGACCCAGTACTTC.

This sequence joins TRBV29-1 and TRBJ1-1, with 9 bases matching TRBD1. Germline V CDR1 and CDR2: SQVTM, ANQGSEA. This CDR3 is 14 amino acids long. The junction had 7 bases not matched to a gene; V was cut back by 4 bases and J by 4 bases. The DNA for the CDR3 is TGCAGCGTTGTGGGAGGGACAGGGAGCACTGAAGCTTTCTTT. Its translation: CSVVGGTGSTEAFF.

V gene TRBV4-1 combines with J gene TRBJ2-5; 10 bases align to TRBD1. Germline lookup yields CDR1 MGHRA and CDR2 YSYEKL. Losses at the gene ends were 1 base for V and 6 bases for J; bases not matched to a gene: 14. This CDR3 is built from 18 residues. CDR3 coding DNA: TGCGCCAGCAGCCAAGTTTTAATGGACAGGGGGAGGGAAAAGACCCAGTACTTC. Translating it yields CASSQVLMDRGREKTQYF.

This rearrangement joins TRBV2 to TRBJ1-1; TRBD1 matches 8 bases. Trimming took 6 bases from V and 8 from J; bases not matched to a gene: 8. In germline, CDR1 is SNHLY, CDR2 FYNNEI. This CDR3 comprises 13 residues. For the CDR3, the DNA is TGTGCCAGCAGACCCAATGGACAGGGAGAAGCTTTCTTT. This encodes CASRPNGQGEAFF.

This chain connects TRBV5-1 to TRBJ2-5, with a weak D call TRBD2 (7 bases). TRBJ2-7 explains the end of the DNA better; the J call may be wrong. The CDR3 has 15 amino acids. Germline V lookup: CDR1 SGHRS, CDR2 YFSETQ. For the CDR3, the DNA is TGCGCCAGCAGCTTGGAGGGGGGGCATATTTACGAGCAGTACTTC. This sequence encodes CASSLEGGHIYEQYF.

The chain recombines TRBV4-3 with TRBJ2-7; a weak D match, TRBD2 (6 bases). The CDR3 has 14 residues. CDR1 LGHNA and CDR2 YSLEER come from the germline V gene. Trimming left V 1 base short and J 0 bases short, with 7 bases between. The CDR3 sequence: CASSQGRDSYEQYF. The CDR3 DNA sequence: TGCGCCAGCAGCCAAGGGAGGGACTCCTACGAGCAGTACTTC.

The V call is TRBV5-1, the J call TRBJ2-7; the D gene is possibly TRBD2 (7 bases). V lost 0 bases and J 4 bases, leaving 17 bases between the germline ends. This CDR3 region has 16 residues. Germline V CDR1 and CDR2: SGHRS, YFSETQ. CDR3 residues: CASSLAGGPQGYEQYF. The CDR3 nucleotides read TGCGCCAGCAGCTTGGCCGGGGGGCCTCAGGGGTACGAGCAGTACTTC.

The rearrangement joins TRBV7-2 to TRBJ2-7, with 8 positions matching TRBD1. The CDR3 covers 16 residues. The germline V gene has CDR1 SGHTA and CDR2 FQGNSA. Trimming cost V 6 bases and J 2 bases; bases outside gene matches: 12. CDR3 coding DNA: TGTGCCAGCAGACGTACTGGGACAGGACCTGCCTACGAGCAGTACTTC. This translates into CASRRTGTGPAYEQYF. The entire variable domain, with the rest obtained from reference TRBV7-2 and TRBJ2-7, is as follows: GAGVSQSPSNKVTEKGKDVELRCDPISGHTALYWYRQSLGQGLEFLIYFQGNSAPDKSGLPSDRFSAERTGGSVSTLTIQRTQQEDSAVYLCASRRTGTGPAYEQYFGPGTRLTVT.

In regard to this clone: Its ends do not fully match the called genes, so a read error is possible. The chain couples TRBV10-1 to TRBJ1-5; 8 bases fit TRBD1. The CDR3 length is 13 residues. The germline V gene encodes CDR1 WNHNN and CDR2 SYGVQD (reference sequence). The CDR3 here is CAGRGQGNQPQHF. The CDR3 DNA sequence: TGCGCCGGCAGGGGACAGGGCAATCAGCCCCAGCATTTT.

The V call is TRBV6-4, the J call TRBJ1-6, with D possibly TRBD1 on 5 matching bases. The CDR3 length is 14 residues. The germline V and J ends were trimmed by 0 bases and 7 bases, with 7 bases remaining between them. CDR1 is MRHNA and CDR2 is SNTAGT in the germline V gene. CDR3 region: CASSDSGGNSPLHF. CDR3 nucleotides: TGTGCCAGCAGTGACTCTGGGGGGAATTCACCCCTCCACTTT.

The chain couples TRBV2 to TRBJ1-5; tentative D call: TRBD1 (5 bases). The CDR3 contains 15 residues. Trimming removed 5 bases at V and 1 base at J, with 12 bases between. Germline CDR1 SNHLY, CDR2 FYNNEI. The CDR3 coding sequence is TGTGCCAGCAGTCCAGGGTATCCAAGCAATCAGCCCCAGCATTTT. This codes for CASSPGYPSNQPQHF.

As concerns this clone: The same CDR3 is also encoded by other DNA sequences in this sample. The chain employs TRBV9 and TRBJ1-1; D is ambiguous. V was shortened by 0 bases and J by 4 bases, with 13 bases between the two germline ends. This CDR3 comprises 15 residues. Per germline, CDR1 SGDLS and CDR2 YYNGEE. The CDR3 sequence is CASSVDSLMGTEAFF. As DNA, the CDR3 is TGTGCCAGCAGCGTAGACAGCTTGATGGGCACTGAAGCTTTCTTT.

This rearrangement joins TRBV2 to TRBJ2-3; 7 bases are shared with TRBD2. The germline V gene encodes CDR1 SNHLY and CDR2 FYNNEI. The ends lost 5 bases at V and 7 bases at J; junction bases unmatched: 21. The CDR3 has 18 amino acids. For the CDR3, the DNA is TGTGCCAGCAGTCCAACAGAGGGCGAGGGAGTGAGCGGGAATACGCAGTATTTT. Translation: CASSPTEGEGVSGNTQYF.

The chain has TRBV27 and TRBJ2-3, with 10 bases lining up with TRBD2. The length of the CDR3 is 15 residues. Unmatched junction bases numbered 9, after V lost 5 bases and J lost 7 bases. CDR1 and CDR2 from the germline V gene are MNHEY and SMNVEV (reference sequence). The CDR3 loop is CASSNRLAGGYTQYF. As DNA, the CDR3 is TGTGCCAGCAGTAACCGACTAGCGGGTGGGTATACGCAGTATTTT.

The rearrangement uses TRBV4-1 and TRBJ2-7; a possible D gene is TRBD1 (6 bases). Germline V gene lookup returns CDR1 MGHRA and CDR2 YSYEKL. The V end lost 4 bases, the J end lost 4 bases, and 23 bases lay between the germline ends. The CDR3 extends over 17 amino acids. CDR3 sequence: CASSRTSQRGGKYEQYF. For the CDR3, the DNA is TGCGCCAGCAGCCGAACCTCGCAAAGAGGGGGAAAATACGAGCAGTACTTC.